This paragraph covers one T cell receptor beta chain sequence. Its antigen is not identified. These data come from a study of beta chain features in type 1 diabetes. Notes on the study in general: People with Type 1 diabetes carried modestly yet significantly shorter TCRB CDR3s in all four CD4+ subsets.

Sequenced material consisted of expressed TCRB transcripts (all of the isolated RNA was reverse transcribed). Produced via immunoSEQ multiplex PCR; TCRdb's table is partial and in-frame only. This sample has around 710,000 clones, with approximately 13% found just once. The CDR3 spans 14 residues. Germline CDR1 and CDR2: ENHRY and SYGVKD. Trimming removed 10 bases at V and 1 base at J, with 13 bases between. This chain connects TRBV10-3 to TRBJ2-2; possible D gene TRBD1, 6 bases. The clonotype comes from a man in his thirties or forties with type 1 diabetes. Sequencing input: naive CD4+ T cells from blood. CDR3 region: CASRGTENTGELFF. The CDR3 DNA reads TGTGCCAGTAGGGGGACGGAGAACACCGGGGAGCTGTTTTTT.